This T cell receptor (beta chain) was retrieved from a study of tumor-infiltrating lymphocytes in primary liver carcinoma. About the research overall: These were node-negative, non-metastatic T1-T3 tumors of roughly 4 to 10 cm.

Concerning this clonotype: One end of the junction varies from germline; a read error may be responsible.

For blood RNA, unsorted whole blood served as the source, and germline DNA was extracted too. From around 0.5 ug of total RNA, TCR beta-specific cDNA was reverse-transcribed using a constant-region primer. ARM-PCR, slightly modified, supplied the TCR beta libraries through three nested multiplex PCR rounds. The first two PCR rounds, around 10 cycles each, used TRBV1-TRBV30 forward primers and a C-beta reverse primer. TCRdb ran MiXCR on the multiplex PCR reads and lists one entry per CDR3 protein. The table includes roughly 330,000 distinct CDR3 sequences, almost 65% detected once. The CDR3 contains 14 residues. CDR1 and CDR2 (germline): SGHAT, FQNNGV.

The clonotype was recovered from a man aged 35 to 55 with primary liver carcinoma and hepatitis B virus infection. What was sequenced was peripheral blood. This chain joins TRBV11-2 and TRBJ2-7; D unresolved. The CDR3 sequence is CASSPRSCVYEQHF. The CDR3 nucleotides read TGTGCCAGCAGCCCCCGTAGCTGCGTCTACGAGCAGCACTTC.